The clone carrying this T cell receptor beta chain occurred a few times. This sample was taken from a study of CD8 T cells in ankylosing spondylitis. MiXCR was run by TCRdb on the 5' RACE reads, yielding one entry per CDR3 protein. The profile shows 200,000 to 250,000 distinct CDR3 sequences, 8% to 11% of them singletons. The CDR3 has 13 amino acids. Between the trimmed V and J ends, which lost 2 bases and 4 bases, there was a span of 8 bases. This sequence was found in a male donor with ankylosing spondylitis or in good health (not recorded which). The genes are TRBV12-3 or TRBV12-4 and TRBJ2-5, with D hard to call. Input material: blood, either unsorted or a sorted T cell fraction (not recorded which). The CDR3 spells CASSLNFRETQYF. The CDR3 region has the DNA TGTGCCAGCAGTTTAAATTTCCGAGAGACCCAGTACTTC.